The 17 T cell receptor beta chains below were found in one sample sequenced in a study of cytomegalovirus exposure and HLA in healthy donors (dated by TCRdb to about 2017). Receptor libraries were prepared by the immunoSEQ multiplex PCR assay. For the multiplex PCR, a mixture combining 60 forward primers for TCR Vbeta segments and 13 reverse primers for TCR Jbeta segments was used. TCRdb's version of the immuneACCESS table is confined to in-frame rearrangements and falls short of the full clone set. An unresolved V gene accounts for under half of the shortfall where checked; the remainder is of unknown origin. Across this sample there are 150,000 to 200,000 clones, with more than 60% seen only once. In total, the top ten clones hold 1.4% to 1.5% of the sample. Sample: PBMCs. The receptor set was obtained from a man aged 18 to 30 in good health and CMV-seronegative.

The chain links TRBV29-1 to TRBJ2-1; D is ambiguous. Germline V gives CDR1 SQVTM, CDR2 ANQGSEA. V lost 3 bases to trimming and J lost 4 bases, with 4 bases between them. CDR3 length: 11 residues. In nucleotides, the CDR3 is TGCAGCGTTGACAGGTACAATGAGCAGTTCTTC. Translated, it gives CSVDRYNEQFF.

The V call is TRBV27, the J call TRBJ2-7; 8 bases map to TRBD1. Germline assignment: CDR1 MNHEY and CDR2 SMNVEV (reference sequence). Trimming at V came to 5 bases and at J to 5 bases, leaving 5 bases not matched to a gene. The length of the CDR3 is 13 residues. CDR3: CASSPDRAHEQYF. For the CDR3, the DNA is TGTGCCAGCAGTCCGGACAGGGCCCACGAGCAGTACTTC.

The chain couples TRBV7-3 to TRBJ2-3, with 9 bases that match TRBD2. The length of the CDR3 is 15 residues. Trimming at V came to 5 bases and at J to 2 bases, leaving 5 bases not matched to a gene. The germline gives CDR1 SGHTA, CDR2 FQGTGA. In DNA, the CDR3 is TGTGCCAGCAGCCCCGGCGGGAGGGCCACAGATACGCAGTATTTT. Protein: CASSPGGRATDTQYF.

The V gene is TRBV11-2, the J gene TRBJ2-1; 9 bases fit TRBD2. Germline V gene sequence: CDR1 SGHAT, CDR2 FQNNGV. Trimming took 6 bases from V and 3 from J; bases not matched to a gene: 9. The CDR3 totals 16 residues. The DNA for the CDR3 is TGTGCCAGCAGTCCCCTAGCGGGAAGTCGCTACAATGAGCAGTTCTTC. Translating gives CASSPLAGSRYNEQFF.

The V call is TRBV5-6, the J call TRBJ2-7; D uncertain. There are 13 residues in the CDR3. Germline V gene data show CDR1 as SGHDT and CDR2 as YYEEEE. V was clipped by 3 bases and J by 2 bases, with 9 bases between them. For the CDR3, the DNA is TGTGCCAGCAGCTACGGTTATCCCTACGAGCAGTACTTC. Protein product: CASSYGYPYEQYF.

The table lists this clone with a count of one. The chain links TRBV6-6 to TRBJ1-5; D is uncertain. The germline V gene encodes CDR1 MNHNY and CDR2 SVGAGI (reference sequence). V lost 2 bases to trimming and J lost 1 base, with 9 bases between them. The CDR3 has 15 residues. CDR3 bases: TGTGCCAGCAGTTACGAGGGCTCCAGCAATCAGCCCCAGCATTTT. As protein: CASSYEGSSNQPQHF.

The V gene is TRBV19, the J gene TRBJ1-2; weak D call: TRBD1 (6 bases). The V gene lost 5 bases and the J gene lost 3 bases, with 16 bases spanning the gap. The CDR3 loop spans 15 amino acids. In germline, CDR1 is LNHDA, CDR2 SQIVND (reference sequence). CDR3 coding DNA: TGTGCCAGTAGTCCAAGGACAGCGGAAGACTATGGCTACACCTTC. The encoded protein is CASSPRTAEDYGYTF.

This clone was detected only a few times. CDR3: CASSAFSHSSYNEQFF. The CDR3 nucleotides are TGTGCCAGTAGTGCCTTTTCTCACAGCTCCTACAATGAGCAGTTCTTC. J is TRBJ2-1 and V is TRBV19; D remains unclear. V shed 5 bases and J shed 0 bases, with 14 bases lying between them. The germline V gene has CDR1 LNHDA and CDR2 SQIVND (reference sequence). This CDR3 is built from 16 residues.

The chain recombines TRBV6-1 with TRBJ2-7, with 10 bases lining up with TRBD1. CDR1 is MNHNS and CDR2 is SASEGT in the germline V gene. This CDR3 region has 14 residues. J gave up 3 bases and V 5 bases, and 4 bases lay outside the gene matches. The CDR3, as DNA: TGTGCCAGCAGTTGGGGGACAGGGGACTACGAGCAGTACTTC. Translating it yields CASSWGTGDYEQYF.

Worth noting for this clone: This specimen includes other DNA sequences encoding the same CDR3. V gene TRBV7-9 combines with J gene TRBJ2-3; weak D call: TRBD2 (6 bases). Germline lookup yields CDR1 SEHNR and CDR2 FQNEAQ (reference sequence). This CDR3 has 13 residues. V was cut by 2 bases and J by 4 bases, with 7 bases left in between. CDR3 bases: TGTGCCAGCAGCTTAACGGGAGCAGATACGCAGTATTTT. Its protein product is CASSLTGADTQYF.

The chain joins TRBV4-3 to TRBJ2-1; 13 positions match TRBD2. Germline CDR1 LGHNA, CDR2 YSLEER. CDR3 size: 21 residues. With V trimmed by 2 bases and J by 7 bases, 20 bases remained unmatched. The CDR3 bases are TGCGCCAGCAGCCAATATGGGTTGCCGGGCCTGACTAGCGGGAGGAGGAATGAGCAGTTCTTC. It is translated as CASSQYGLPGLTSGRRNEQFF.

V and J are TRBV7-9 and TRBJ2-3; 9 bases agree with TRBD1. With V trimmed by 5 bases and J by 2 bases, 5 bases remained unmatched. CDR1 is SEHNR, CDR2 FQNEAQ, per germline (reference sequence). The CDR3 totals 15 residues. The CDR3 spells CASSHRQGDTDTQYF. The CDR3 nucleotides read TGTGCCAGCAGCCACAGACAGGGGGACACAGATACGCAGTATTTT.

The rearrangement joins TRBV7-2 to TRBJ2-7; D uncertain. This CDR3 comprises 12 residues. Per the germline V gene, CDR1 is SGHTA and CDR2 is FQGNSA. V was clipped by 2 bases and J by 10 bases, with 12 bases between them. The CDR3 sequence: CASSLSKLHQYF. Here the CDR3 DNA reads TGTGCCAGCAGCTTATCAAAGCTTCATCAGTACTTC.

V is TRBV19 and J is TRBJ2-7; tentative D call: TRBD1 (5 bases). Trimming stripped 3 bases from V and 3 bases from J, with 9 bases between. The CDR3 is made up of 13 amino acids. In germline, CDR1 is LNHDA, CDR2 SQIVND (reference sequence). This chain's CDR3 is CASSIRDYYEQYF. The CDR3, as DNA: TGTGCCAGTAGTATCAGGGATTACTACGAGCAGTACTTC.

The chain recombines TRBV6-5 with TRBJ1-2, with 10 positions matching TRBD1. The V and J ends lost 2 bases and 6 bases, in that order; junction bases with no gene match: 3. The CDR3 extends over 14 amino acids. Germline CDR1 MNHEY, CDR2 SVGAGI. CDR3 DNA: TGTGCCAGCAGTTACGGTGGGACAGGGGATGGCTACACCTTC. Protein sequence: CASSYGGTGDGYTF.

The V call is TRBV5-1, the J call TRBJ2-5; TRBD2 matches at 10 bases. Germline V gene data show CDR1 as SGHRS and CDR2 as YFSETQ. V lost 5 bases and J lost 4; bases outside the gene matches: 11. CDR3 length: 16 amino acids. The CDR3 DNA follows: TGCGCCAGCAGGCTCCTAGCGGGGGCCGACGGAGAGACCCAGTACTTC. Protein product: CASRLLAGADGETQYF.

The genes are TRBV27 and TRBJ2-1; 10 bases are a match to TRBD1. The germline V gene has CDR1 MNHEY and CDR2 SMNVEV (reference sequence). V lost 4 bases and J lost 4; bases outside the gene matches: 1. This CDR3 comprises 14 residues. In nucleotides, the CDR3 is TGTGCCAGCAGTTGGGACAGGGGTTACAATGAGCAGTTCTTC. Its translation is CASSWDRGYNEQFF.